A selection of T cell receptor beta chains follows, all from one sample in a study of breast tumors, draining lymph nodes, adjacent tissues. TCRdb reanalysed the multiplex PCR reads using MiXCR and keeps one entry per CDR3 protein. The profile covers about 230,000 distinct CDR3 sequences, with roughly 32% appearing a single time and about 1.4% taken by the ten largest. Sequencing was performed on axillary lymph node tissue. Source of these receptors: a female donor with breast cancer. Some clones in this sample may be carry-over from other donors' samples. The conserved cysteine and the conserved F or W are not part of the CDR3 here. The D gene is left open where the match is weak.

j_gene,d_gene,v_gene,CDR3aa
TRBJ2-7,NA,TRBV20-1,SARLVHEQY
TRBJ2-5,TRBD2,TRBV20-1,SARVASGLGEETQY
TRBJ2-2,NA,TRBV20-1,SASSGQSNTGELF
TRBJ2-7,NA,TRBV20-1,GAIRDPQNYEQY
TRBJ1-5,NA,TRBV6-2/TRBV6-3,ASSSRGTGSNQPQH
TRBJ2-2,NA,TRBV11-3,ASSLGTGPGGLNTGELF
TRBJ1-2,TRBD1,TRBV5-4,ASSPDRAFGYT
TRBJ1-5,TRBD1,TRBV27,ASSYPTGAWSQPQH
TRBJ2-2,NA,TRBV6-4,ASSKRDRELF
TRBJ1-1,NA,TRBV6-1,ASRGGVHDDTEAF
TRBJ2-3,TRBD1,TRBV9,ASSAGQGSTDTQY
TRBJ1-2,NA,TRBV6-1,ASSEDGGYT
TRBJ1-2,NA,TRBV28,ASSNREARGYT
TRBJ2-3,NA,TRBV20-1,SARDPSARTDTQY